This TCR beta chain was sequenced for a study of STAT3 mutations in large granular lymphocyte leukemia. Study-level results: Clonal expansion was inferred from other time points because no sample existed at each clone's first appearance. Every T-LGLL patient had at least one immunodominant TCRbeta clonotype. In about 30% of the 18 patients, new TCR clonotypes emerged after therapy.

By frequency in the sample, this clone is medium-sized. Antigen specificity is unknown. The CDR3 length is 12 residues. V shed 10 bases and J shed 5 bases, with 15 bases lying between them. Per the germline V gene, CDR1 is SGHVS and CDR2 is FQNEAQ. The protocol was immunoSEQ multiplex PCR, while the TCRdb copy is restricted to in-frame clones and leaves out a portion. The top ten clones hold under 90% of a sample with about 4,600 clones, about 49% of them seen once. The sequence was obtained from a man in his fifties or sixties with T-cell large granular lymphocyte leukemia. Some clones in this sample may be carry-over from other donors' samples. Specimen: peripheral blood mononuclear cells. The chain joins TRBV7-8 to TRBJ2-7; tentative D call: TRBD1 (5 bases). The CDR3 nucleotides read TGTGCCACCAAAAGGGGTGGTCACGAGCAGTACTTC. Protein product: CATKRGGHEQYF.